A single sample gave rise to the 25 T cell receptor beta chains below, sequenced in a study of PD-1 blockade in mismatch repair-deficient tumors. TCRdb's copy holds only in-frame clones and misses some; the assay was immunoSEQ multiplex PCR. The table includes about 63,000 clones, approximately 88% detected once. The input for sequencing was peripheral blood, taken 52 weeks after starting pembrolizumab. The receptors were gathered from an adult with mismatch repair-deficient cancer.

The rearrangement links TRBV13 to TRBJ2-1; D is undetermined. The V end was cut by 9 bases, the J end by 0 bases, with 15 bases between. The germline gives CDR1 PRHDT, CDR2 FYEKMQ (reference sequence). The CDR3 totals 15 residues. The DNA for the CDR3 is TGTGCCAGTACCCCCCTGGAGTTCTCCTACAATGAGCAGTTCTTC. It codes for CASTPLEFSYNEQFF.

The J gene is TRBJ2-4, the V gene TRBV5-1, with 7 bases matching TRBD2. Germline V lookup: CDR1 SGHRS, CDR2 YFSETQ. With V trimmed by 4 bases and J by 0 bases, 7 bases remained unmatched. The CDR3 has 16 residues. The CDR3: CASSASSGGAKNIQYF. The CDR3 DNA sequence: TGCGCCAGCAGCGCATCTAGCGGAGGAGCCAAAAACATTCAGTACTTC.

The V call is TRBV19, the J call TRBJ2-5; TRBD1 agrees at 7 bases. Germline V CDR1 and CDR2: LNHDA, SQIVND (reference sequence). J was trimmed by 3 bases and V by 3 bases; bases with no gene match: 22. The CDR3 sequence is 20 residues long. CDR3 coding DNA: TGTGCCAGTAGTATCAGAGGGGCCTTGGGAACCAGGGGGAGTAAAGAGACCCAGTACTTC. Amino acid sequence: CASSIRGALGTRGSKETQYF.

This clone was counted only a few times. The genes are TRBV10-1 and TRBJ2-7, with TRBD1 identical over 8 bases. CDR3 length: 14 amino acids. Trimming took 2 bases from V and 4 from J; bases not matched to a gene: 4. CDR1 and CDR2 (germline): WNHNN, SYGVQD (reference sequence). CDR3 nucleotides: TGCGCCAGCAGTGAGGACTGGACAGGGTACGAGCAGTACTTC. It yields the protein CASSEDWTGYEQYF.

This chain joins TRBV30 and TRBJ1-1, with D uncertain. The ends were cut back, 2 bases at V and 5 bases at J, with 6 bases in the middle. Germline V gives CDR1 GTSNPN, CDR2 SVGIG (reference sequence). The CDR3 is 11 residues long. The CDR3 is CAWSMETEAFF. The CDR3 bases are TGTGCCTGGAGTATGGAGACTGAAGCTTTCTTT.

The gene calls are TRBV11-3 and TRBJ2-7; TRBD1 agrees at 7 bases. This CDR3 has 13 amino acids. From germline, CDR1 is SGHNT and CDR2 YENEEA. With 7 bases clipped from V and 2 bases from J, the junction kept 5 bases outside the gene matches. In DNA, the CDR3 is TGTGCCAGCACCGACAGGGTCGCCTACGAGCAGTACTTC. Translated: CASTDRVAYEQYF.

The rearrangement joins TRBV19 to TRBJ1-4, with 8 bases fitting TRBD1. J gave up 3 bases and V 9 bases, and 15 bases lay outside the gene matches. Germline-derived CDR1 and CDR2 are LNHDA and SQIVND (reference sequence). The CDR3 loop spans 17 amino acids. The CDR3 here is CASKTAGGFLANEKLFF. In DNA, the CDR3 is TGTGCCAGCAAAACAGCAGGGGGCTTTTTGGCTAATGAAAAACTGTTTTTT.

This chain links TRBV13 with TRBJ2-5; possibly TRBD2 for D (5 bases). Germline lookup yields CDR1 PRHDT and CDR2 FYEKMQ (reference sequence). V lost 0 bases, J lost 4 bases, and 12 bases lay in between. CDR3 length: 15 amino acids. The CDR3 spells CASSLGVGVAETQYF. CDR3 in DNA: TGTGCCAGCAGCTTAGGGGTCGGGGTCGCAGAGACCCAGTACTTC.

V gene TRBV13 combines with J gene TRBJ1-2; D is uncertain. Looked up from germline, CDR1 is PRHDT and CDR2 is FYEKMQ (reference sequence). The CDR3 extends over 14 amino acids. Deletions cut 1 base from V and 4 bases from J, with 10 bases between. The chain's CDR3 is CASSLEVAGYGYTF. The CDR3 DNA is TGTGCCAGCAGCTTAGAGGTCGCTGGCTATGGCTACACCTTC.

V usage is TRBV27 and J usage is TRBJ2-2; D not resolved. V was cut by 8 bases and J by 4 bases, with 2 bases left in between. Germline V gene lookup returns CDR1 MNHEY and CDR2 SMNVEV (reference sequence). This CDR3 has 10 amino acids. The CDR3 DNA sequence: TGTGCCAGCTTCACCGGGGAGCTGTTTTTT. Amino acid sequence: CASFTGELFF.

This chain uses TRBV14 with TRBJ2-7; possible D gene TRBD1, 6 bases. From germline, CDR1 is SGHDN and CDR2 FVKESK. There are 14 residues in the CDR3. V lost 4 bases and J 3 bases, leaving 13 bases between the germline ends. CDR3 residues: CASSREGHHYEQYF. The CDR3, as DNA: TGTGCCAGCAGCCGTGAGGGACACCACTACGAGCAGTACTTC.

V is TRBV21-1 and J is TRBJ2-2. TRBV21-1 is designated a pseudogene. This CDR3 is 13 amino acids long. This chain's CDR3 is CASSARGPGELFF. The CDR3 DNA is TGTGCCAGCAGCGCTCGGGGGCCCGGGGAGCTGTTTTTT.

CDR3 loop: CASSRERERAGTDTQYF. The CDR3 DNA reads as TGTGCCAGCAGCCGCGAGCGGGAGAGGGCTGGCACAGATACGCAGTATTTT. This chain links TRBV7-9 with TRBJ2-3, with 8 bases that match TRBD2. The CDR3 length is 17 residues. Germline CDR1 and CDR2: SEHNR and FQNEAQ (reference sequence). V was pared by 5 bases and J by 1 base, with 11 bases of the junction left unmatched.

This clone was detected only once. The CDR3: CASSYPGHPPDQPQHF. The CDR3 DNA reads TGTGCCAGCAGTTACCCTGGGCACCCCCCCGATCAGCCCCAGCATTTT. The chain combines TRBV6-5 with TRBJ1-5; D is unclear. CDR3 length: 16 amino acids. The ends were cut back, 2 bases at V and 5 bases at J, with 16 bases in the middle. Germline V gene data show CDR1 as MNHEY and CDR2 as SVGAGI.

The chain couples TRBV27 to TRBJ2-7; 10 bases align to TRBD1. CDR3 length: 14 residues. Per the germline V gene, CDR1 is MNHEY and CDR2 is SMNVEV (reference sequence). J gave up 4 bases and V 4 bases, and 4 bases lay outside the gene matches. For the CDR3, the DNA is TGTGCCAGCAGTTGGACAGGGGGGACATACGAGCAGTACTTC. Its translation: CASSWTGGTYEQYF.

The chain is built from TRBV27 and TRBJ2-7; no definite D call. The CDR3 totals 13 residues. Trimming shortened V by 6 bases and J by 3 bases, and 12 bases separated the two germline ends. From germline, CDR1 is MNHEY and CDR2 SMNVEV (reference sequence). Here the CDR3 reads CASSTDGDYEQYF. In nucleotides, the CDR3 is TGTGCCAGCAGCACTGATGGGGACTACGAGCAGTACTTC.

This chain's CDR3 is CASSFRLAALMNEQYF. The CDR3 nucleotides are TGTGCCAGCAGTTTTAGACTAGCGGCCTTGATGAACGAGCAGTACTTC. V gene TRBV7-2 combines with J gene TRBJ2-7; 9 bases agree with TRBD2. CDR1 and CDR2 from the germline V gene are SGHTA and FQGNSA. There are 16 residues in the CDR3. The J segment lost 5 bases and the V segment lost 6 bases, leaving 14 bases of the junction unmatched.

The chain links TRBV10-3 to TRBJ1-1, with D unresolved. Trimming cost V 11 bases and J 1 base, with 17 bases left between them. CDR1 is ENHRY, CDR2 SYGVKD, per germline. The CDR3 runs to 14 residues. The CDR3 spells CAAIVEPGNTEAFF. In DNA, the CDR3 is TGTGCCGCGATTGTTGAGCCGGGGAACACTGAAGCTTTCTTT.

The genes are TRBV9 and TRBJ2-7, with D possibly matching TRBD1 (6 bases). Germline CDR1 SGDLS, CDR2 YYNGEE. The CDR3 consists of 13 residues. Trimming shortened V by 4 bases and J by 7 bases, and 15 bases separated the two germline ends. CDR3 DNA sequence: TGTGCCAGCAGCTCGACGACAGGCCGAGAGCAGTACTTC. Its translation is CASSSTTGREQYF. The whole variable domain, remainder taken from reference TRBV9 and TRBJ2-7, is DSGVTQTPKHLITATGQRVTLRCSPRSGDLSVYWYQQSLDQGLQFLIQYYNGEERAKGNILERFSAQQFPDLHSELNLSSLELGDSALYFCASSSTTGREQYFGPGTRLTVT.

The rearrangement uses TRBV27 and TRBJ1-1; D is possibly TRBD1 (6 bases). V lost 7 bases and J 1 base, leaving 13 bases between the germline ends. CDR1 is MNHEY and CDR2 is SMNVEV in the germline V gene (reference sequence). CDR3 length equals 14 residues. In DNA form, the CDR3 reads TGTGCCAGCATATCGGGGGGCAGGAACACTGAAGCTTTCTTT. It codes for CASISGGRNTEAFF.

This clone occurred a few times. The chain carries TRBV11-2 and TRBJ1-3, with D possibly TRBD1 on 6 matching bases. CDR1 and CDR2 (germline): SGHAT, FQNNGV. Trimming stripped 4 bases from V and 0 bases from J, with 16 bases between. The CDR3 covers 17 residues. The DNA for the CDR3 is TGTGCCAGCAGCTCCCTAACAGGGCGAGTCTCTGGAAACACCATATATTTT. Amino acid sequence: CASSSLTGRVSGNTIYF. The full variable domain, with the rest looked up from reference TRBV11-2 and TRBJ1-3, is EAGVAQSPRYKIIEKRQSVAFWCNPISGHATLYWYQQILGQGPKLLIQFQNNGVVDDSQLPKDRFSAERLKGVDSTLKIQPAKLEDSAVYLCASSSLTGRVSGNTIYFGEGSWLTVV.

The chain couples TRBV25-1 to TRBJ2-5; D uncertain. Germline V gene lookup returns CDR1 MGHDK and CDR2 SYGVNS. The V gene lost 5 bases and the J gene lost 1 base, with 8 bases spanning the gap. The CDR3 loop spans 13 amino acids. CDR3 residues: CASSNLPQETQYF. The CDR3 nucleotides read TGTGCCAGCAGTAACCTTCCCCAAGAGACCCAGTACTTC.

The V and J genes are TRBV29-1 and TRBJ1-4; D is undetermined. CDR1 is SQVTM, CDR2 ANQGSEA, per germline. Trimming pared 7 bases from V and 0 bases from J, leaving 12 bases between. The CDR3 is 14 residues long. The CDR3 DNA is TGCAGCGGTGCCACGGGCTCAACTAATGAAAAACTGTTTTTT. This encodes CSGATGSTNEKLFF.

The sample holds a few counts of this clone. This chain links TRBV5-1 with TRBJ1-2; 8 bases map to TRBD1. Trimming took 1 base from V and 7 from J; bases not matched to a gene: 6. The CDR3 sequence is 14 residues long. Germline V CDR1 and CDR2: SGHRS, YFSETQ. The CDR3 nucleotides are TGCGCCAGCAGCTTGAGACAGGGGTATTCTGGCTACACCTTC. Amino acid sequence: CASSLRQGYSGYTF.

The rearrangement joins TRBV7-2 to TRBJ2-7, with TRBD2 identical over 7 bases. Losses at the gene ends were 5 bases for V and 2 bases for J; bases not matched to a gene: 3. Looked up from germline, CDR1 is SGHTA and CDR2 is FQGNSA. CDR3 length equals 13 residues. The CDR3: CASSISGAYEQYF. CDR3 nucleotide sequence: TGTGCCAGCAGCATAAGCGGGGCCTACGAGCAGTACTTC.